Following are 32 T cell receptor beta chains from one sample sequenced in a study of T cell changes during pregnancy in multiple sclerosis (dated by TCRdb to the late 2010s). Libraries were constructed by the immunoSEQ multiplex PCR assay. The table was pulled from immuneACCESS by TCRdb, which kept in-frame rearrangements only. Such tables lose some clones; where checked, under half of the loss comes from unresolved V genes, and the rest has no known cause. This sample has approximately 44,000 clones in its table, and around 90% of those were observed once. In total, the top ten clones hold around 0.6% of the sample. Sequencing was performed on CD4+ T cells from peripheral blood mononuclear cells, taken in the first trimester of pregnancy. The receptor source for this set is a female donor with multiple sclerosis, enrolled in a pregnancy study.

J is TRBJ2-1 and V is TRBV4-2, with TRBD1 as a possible D gene (6 bases). The ends were cut back, 6 bases at V and 8 bases at J, with 17 bases in the middle. CDR3 length equals 14 residues. Germline values: CDR1 LGHNA, CDR2 YNFKEQ. This chain's CDR3 is CASRSPGKGDEQFF. The DNA of the CDR3 is TGTGCCAGCAGATCACCGGGAAAGGGGGATGAGCAGTTCTTC.

The rearrangement links TRBV2 to TRBJ1-2; 10 bases match TRBD1. This CDR3 contains 15 residues. The germline CDR1 and CDR2 sequences are SNHLY and FYNNEI. J gave up 1 base and V 5 bases, and 4 bases lay outside the gene matches. DNA of the CDR3: TGTGCCAGCAGTTTAGGACAGGGGGGTAACTATGGCTACACCTTC. Protein: CASSLGQGGNYGYTF.

The V call is TRBV4-3, the J call TRBJ2-2; 10 positions agree with TRBD2. Trimming at V came to 2 bases and at J to 5 bases, leaving 5 bases not matched to a gene. Germline lookup yields CDR1 LGHNA and CDR2 YSLEER. The CDR3 covers 16 residues. The CDR3 reads CASSQLAGVGTGELFF. In nucleotides, the CDR3 is TGCGCCAGCAGCCAACTAGCGGGAGTAGGGACCGGGGAGCTGTTTTTT.

The V gene is TRBV19, the J gene TRBJ2-7; perhaps TRBD1 as D (6 bases). V lost 3 bases, J lost 1 base, and 13 bases lay in between. The germline gives CDR1 LNHDA, CDR2 SQIVND (reference sequence). The length of the CDR3 is 15 residues. Here the CDR3 DNA reads TGTGCCAGTAGTATCACCCAGGGGAGTTCCTACGAGCAGTACTTC. It specifies CASSITQGSSYEQYF.

The chain couples TRBV19 to TRBJ1-1; no definite D call. The germline gives CDR1 LNHDA, CDR2 SQIVND (reference sequence). Deletions cut 4 bases from V and 1 base from J, with 10 bases between. This CDR3 spans 14 amino acids. The CDR3 DNA sequence: TGTGCCAGTAGTACTTACGGTTGGAACACTGAAGCTTTCTTT. This codes for CASSTYGWNTEAFF.

The chain joins TRBV5-6 to TRBJ2-1, with 8 nucleotides matching TRBD2. Per germline, CDR1 SGHDT and CDR2 YYEEEE. The CDR3 totals 16 residues. Trimming cost V 0 bases and J 6 bases; bases outside gene matches: 8. Here the CDR3 DNA reads TGTGCCAGCAGCTTGGGCGGGGGGACGAAATCCAATGAGCAGTTCTTC. Translation gives CASSLGGGTKSNEQFF.

The rearrangement links TRBV5-1 to TRBJ2-1; 12 bases are a match to TRBD2. The CDR3 length is 17 residues. CDR1 is SGHRS and CDR2 is YFSETQ in the germline V gene. The V and J ends lost 0 bases and 3 bases, in that order; junction bases with no gene match: 4. The CDR3 protein is CASSLGLAGGNYNEQFF. The CDR3 bases are TGCGCCAGCAGCTTGGGGCTAGCGGGAGGGAACTACAATGAGCAGTTCTTC.

V is TRBV7-3 and J is TRBJ2-5, with TRBD2 matching 8 bases. V trimming: 5 bases; J trimming: 2 bases; junction bases outside the gene matches: 10. This CDR3 spans 16 amino acids. Germline V gene sequence: CDR1 SGHTA, CDR2 FQGTGA. CDR3 bases: TGTGCCAGCAGCGCAGGAGCGGGAGCGGGGCAAGAGACCCAGTACTTC. It specifies CASSAGAGAGQETQYF.

This rearrangement joins TRBV15 to TRBJ1-1; D is ambiguous. Germline V gene lookup returns CDR1 LNHNV and CDR2 YYDKDF (reference sequence). V shed 8 bases and J shed 0 bases, with 13 bases lying between them. The CDR3 has 14 amino acids. CDR3 in DNA: TGTGCCACCGCACTCCGAGAATTGAACACTGAAGCTTTCTTT. It yields the protein CATALRELNTEAFF. The full variable domain, in which reference TRBV15 and TRBJ1-1 provide the parts outside the CDR3, is DAMVIQNPRYQVTQFGKPVTLSCSQTLNHNVMYWYQQKSSQAPKLLFHYYDKDFNNEADTPDNFQSRRPNTSFCFLDIRSPGLGDTAMYLCATALRELNTEAFFGQGTRLTVV.

The chain links TRBV23-1 to TRBJ1-5; 9 bases are a match to TRBD1. TRBV23-1 is labeled an ORF, and its function is uncertain. This CDR3 is 19 amino acids long. V was clipped by 4 bases and J by 0 bases; unmatched bases: 13. This CDR3 reads CASSRDRDRDPDSNQPQHF. CDR3 in DNA: TGCGCCAGCAGTCGCGACCGGGACAGGGACCCGGATAGCAATCAGCCCCAGCATTTT.

Worth noting for this clone: The limits of the CDR3 on the DNA are not certain, so only TCRdb's listed CDR3 is given. The chain links TRBV27 to TRBJ2-7; the table names TRBD1, a call not compared with the DNA. CDR1 is MNHEY and CDR2 is SMNVEV in the germline V gene (reference sequence). The CDR3 spans 12 amino acids, including both terminal residues. Here the CDR3 reads CASSSSHNEQYF.

The genes are TRBV5-4 and TRBJ2-5; D is possibly TRBD1 (6 bases). CDR1 and CDR2 from the germline V gene are SGHNT and YYREEE (reference sequence). The CDR3 totals 15 residues. V lost 4 bases to trimming and J lost 2 bases, with 15 bases between them. CDR3 coding DNA: TGTGCCAGCAGCCCGTGGGGAACAGGGCAAGAGACCCAGTACTTC. Its protein product is CASSPWGTGQETQYF.

The V call is TRBV4-2, the J call TRBJ2-2; perhaps TRBD2 as D (6 bases). This CDR3 has 17 amino acids. V gave up 1 base and J gave up 0 bases, with 12 bases separating them. Germline V CDR1 and CDR2: LGHNA, YNFKEQ. The CDR3 sequence: CASSQAGGRSNTGELFF. The CDR3 coding sequence is TGTGCCAGCAGCCAAGCGGGTGGGAGGTCGAACACCGGGGAGCTGTTTTTT.

This chain uses TRBV4-3 with TRBJ1-1; D call uncertain. V dropped 0 bases and J dropped 3 bases, with 5 bases sitting between them. CDR1 LGHNA and CDR2 YSLEER come from the germline V gene. The CDR3 covers 13 residues. The CDR3 loop is CASSQDTDTEAFF. The DNA for the CDR3 is TGCGCCAGCAGCCAAGATACGGACACTGAAGCTTTCTTT.

CDR3 DNA sequence: TGTGCCAGCAGCGAAGTCCAATACAGGGGCCCTGGAAACACCATATATTTT. Protein product: CASSEVQYRGPGNTIYF. This chain connects TRBV9 to TRBJ1-3; 7 positions agree with TRBD1. The CDR3 length is 17 residues. Germline V lookup: CDR1 SGDLS, CDR2 YYNGEE. J gave up 2 bases and V 3 bases, and 11 bases lay outside the gene matches.

This chain joins TRBV4-2 and TRBJ1-5; 10 positions match TRBD1. The germline V gene has CDR1 LGHNA and CDR2 YNFKEQ. This CDR3 is built from 16 residues. Trimming removed 4 bases from V and 5 bases from J; junction bases left unmatched: 8. The CDR3 protein is CASSPRQGAIDQPQHF. The CDR3 nucleotides are TGTGCCAGCAGCCCCCGACAGGGGGCTATCGATCAGCCCCAGCATTTT.

This chain uses TRBV30 with TRBJ2-5; D is unclear. The V end lost 0 bases, the J end lost 3 bases, and 5 bases lay between the germline ends. Per the germline V gene, CDR1 is GTSNPN and CDR2 is SVGIG (reference sequence). CDR3 length: 12 amino acids. DNA for the CDR3: TGTGCCTGGAGTGTTTTTAAAGAGACCCAGTACTTC. Encoded protein: CAWSVFKETQYF.

This clone has just one count. This chain joins TRBV19 and TRBJ2-1; TRBD2 agrees at 7 bases. The CDR3 has 15 amino acids. The V gene end was trimmed by 2 bases and the J gene end by 7 bases; junction bases not matched to a gene: 8. Germline V gene lookup returns CDR1 LNHDA and CDR2 SQIVND (reference sequence). The CDR3 sequence is CASSINGRMGNEQFF. The CDR3 nucleotides read TGTGCCAGTAGTATAAACGGGAGGATGGGTAATGAGCAGTTCTTC.

Here the CDR3 reads CASSYLTSVYEQYF. CDR3 in DNA: TGTGCCAGCAGTTATCTGACTAGCGTCTATGAGCAGTACTTC. The genes are TRBV6-1 and TRBJ2-7; 8 bases agree with TRBD2. CDR1 is MNHNS, CDR2 SASEGT, per germline. The V gene end was trimmed by 5 bases and the J gene end by 7 bases; junction bases not matched to a gene: 10. The CDR3 runs 14 residues.

V usage is TRBV5-5 and J usage is TRBJ1-5, with 8 nucleotides matching TRBD1. V trimming: 4 bases; J trimming: 6 bases; junction bases outside the gene matches: 12. The germline V gene encodes CDR1 SGHKS and CDR2 YYEKEE (reference sequence). The CDR3 spans 16 residues. CDR3 DNA sequence: TGTGCCAGCAGCGCATCCGGGACAGGTGTCGGTCAGCCCCAGCATTTT. Protein product: CASSASGTGVGQPQHF.

The chain has TRBV11-2 and TRBJ2-5, with D maybe TRBD1 (6 bases). Deletions cut 5 bases from V and 4 bases from J, with 14 bases between. CDR1 SGHAT and CDR2 FQNNGV come from the germline V gene. The CDR3 length is 14 residues. The CDR3 loop is CASSVSGAAETQYF. The CDR3 bases are TGTGCCAGCAGCGTATCAGGGGCAGCAGAGACCCAGTACTTC. Based on the CDR3 plus reference TRBV11-2 and TRBJ2-5, the full variable domain is EAGVAQSPRYKIIEKRQSVAFWCNPISGHATLYWYQQILGQGPKLLIQFQNNGVVDDSQLPKDRFSAERLKGVDSTLKIQPAKLEDSAVYLCASSVSGAAETQYFGPGTRLLVL.

This chain links TRBV5-4 with TRBJ2-2, with a tentative D call TRBD1 (5 bases). Germline values: CDR1 SGHNT, CDR2 YYREEE (reference sequence). The length of the CDR3 is 15 residues. Trimming stripped 4 bases from V and 7 bases from J, with 17 bases between. The chain's CDR3 is CASSPYQGMGGELFF. CDR3 sequence (DNA): TGTGCCAGCAGCCCTTACCAGGGTATGGGCGGGGAGCTGTTTTTT. The full variable domain, rest sourced from reference TRBV5-4 and TRBJ2-2, is ETGVTQSPTHLIKTRGQQVTLRCSSQSGHNTVSWYQQALGQGPQFIFQYYREEENGRGNFPPRFSGLQFPNYSSELNVNALELDDSALYLCASSPYQGMGGELFFGEGSRLTVL.

The J gene is TRBJ1-1, the V gene TRBV19; D may be TRBD1 (6 bases). There are 13 residues in the CDR3. Germline loops: CDR1 LNHDA, CDR2 SQIVND (reference sequence). Trimming left V 3 bases short and J 10 bases short, with 15 bases between. CDR3 sequence: CASSIREGGAAFF. The CDR3 coding sequence is TGTGCCAGTAGTATCCGGGAGGGGGGGGCAGCTTTCTTT.

This clone was recorded only once. This chain links TRBV28 with TRBJ2-7, with TRBD1 as a possible D gene (8 bases). The V end was cut by 6 bases, the J end by 3 bases, with 21 bases between. Looked up from germline, CDR1 is MDHEN and CDR2 is SYDVKM. CDR3 size: 16 residues. In nucleotides, the CDR3 is TGTGCCAGCAGCAAGCCTGGGTACAGGGGGGGCTACGAGCAGTACTTC. This codes for CASSKPGYRGGYEQYF.

The chain is built from TRBV5-1 and TRBJ2-2; 7 bases agree with TRBD2. Germline assignment: CDR1 SGHRS and CDR2 YFSETQ. The CDR3 runs to 16 residues. V was clipped by 4 bases and J by 4 bases; unmatched bases: 10. This chain's CDR3 is CASSPGGGMSTGELFF. The CDR3 bases are TGCGCCAGCAGCCCGGGAGGTGGGATGAGCACCGGGGAGCTGTTTTTT.

The J gene is TRBJ1-3, the V gene TRBV28; perhaps TRBD1 as D (6 bases). Germline-derived CDR1 and CDR2 are MDHEN and SYDVKM. This CDR3 contains 13 residues. The V end lost 7 bases, the J end lost 8 bases, and 15 bases lay between the germline ends. This CDR3 reads CASIPQGRDTIYF. CDR3 DNA sequence: TGTGCCAGCATCCCACAGGGCCGGGACACCATATATTTT.

This clone was recorded once. This sample includes further DNA sequences coding for the same CDR3. The chain carries TRBV18 and TRBJ2-5, with D possibly matching TRBD2 (5 bases). Trimming took off 2 bases at V and 2 bases at J, with 6 bases between the two ends. The CDR3 length is 13 residues. Germline lookup yields CDR1 KGHSH and CDR2 LQKENI. CDR3 bases: TGTGCCAGCTCACCAGGACTGCAAGAGACCCAGTACTTC. This gives the protein CASSPGLQETQYF.

The gene calls are TRBV9 and TRBJ2-5; 11 bases are shared with TRBD2. Per the germline V gene, CDR1 is SGDLS and CDR2 is YYNGEE. V lost 0 bases to trimming and J lost 5 bases; unmatched junction nucleotides: 6. The CDR3 consists of 16 residues. CDR3 region: CASSVGLAGGAETQYF. In DNA, the CDR3 is TGTGCCAGCAGCGTAGGCCTAGCGGGAGGTGCGGAGACCCAGTACTTC.

V usage is TRBV7-3 and J usage is TRBJ2-1, with 10 bases fitting TRBD1. Germline CDR1 SGHTA, CDR2 FQGTGA. The J segment lost 3 bases and the V segment lost 5 bases, leaving 7 bases of the junction unmatched. The CDR3 runs to 16 residues. CDR3: CASSPVGQGFYNEQFF. As DNA, the CDR3 is TGTGCCAGCAGCCCTGTGGGACAGGGGTTCTACAATGAGCAGTTCTTC.

Only one count was recorded for this clone. The chain is built from TRBV30 and TRBJ2-5, with TRBD2 identical over 7 bases. CDR1 GTSNPN and CDR2 SVGIG come from the germline V gene (reference sequence). The CDR3 is 14 residues long. The V segment lost 1 base and the J segment 4 bases; nucleotides outside the gene matches: 6. The CDR3 bases are TGTGCCTGGAGTGGGGGAGGGGAGGGAGAGACCCAGTACTTC. It translates to CAWSGGGEGETQYF.

The rearrangement links TRBV5-1 to TRBJ2-2; 9 bases line up with TRBD1. CDR1 is SGHRS and CDR2 is YFSETQ in the germline V gene. The CDR3 is 14 residues long. J lost 5 bases, V lost 6 bases, and 5 bases had no gene match. The CDR3 DNA reads TGCGCCAGCAAGGGGACAGGGTCGACCGGGGAGCTGTTTTTT. Translated, it gives CASKGTGSTGELFF.

The chain links TRBV19 to TRBJ1-2, with a tentative D call TRBD1 (6 bases). Trimming cost V 5 bases and J 2 bases, with 6 bases left between them. Looked up from germline, CDR1 is LNHDA and CDR2 is SQIVND (reference sequence). The CDR3 spans 12 residues. The CDR3 DNA follows: TGTGCCAGTAGTGACAGGAACTATGGCTACACCTTC. Its protein is CASSDRNYGYTF.